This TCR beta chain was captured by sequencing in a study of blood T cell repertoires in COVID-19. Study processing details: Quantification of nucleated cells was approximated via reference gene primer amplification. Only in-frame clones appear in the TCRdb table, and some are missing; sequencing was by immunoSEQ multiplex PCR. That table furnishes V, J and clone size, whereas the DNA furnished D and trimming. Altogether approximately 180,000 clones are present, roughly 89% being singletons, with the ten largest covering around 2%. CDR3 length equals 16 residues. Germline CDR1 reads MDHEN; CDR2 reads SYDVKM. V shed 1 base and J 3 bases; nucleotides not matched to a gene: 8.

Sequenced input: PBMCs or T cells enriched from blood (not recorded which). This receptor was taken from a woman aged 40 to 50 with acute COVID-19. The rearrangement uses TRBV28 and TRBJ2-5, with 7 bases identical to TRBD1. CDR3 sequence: CASSLYRDRHKETQYF. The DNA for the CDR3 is TGTGCCAGCAGTTTATATCGGGACAGACACAAAGAGACCCAGTACTTC.